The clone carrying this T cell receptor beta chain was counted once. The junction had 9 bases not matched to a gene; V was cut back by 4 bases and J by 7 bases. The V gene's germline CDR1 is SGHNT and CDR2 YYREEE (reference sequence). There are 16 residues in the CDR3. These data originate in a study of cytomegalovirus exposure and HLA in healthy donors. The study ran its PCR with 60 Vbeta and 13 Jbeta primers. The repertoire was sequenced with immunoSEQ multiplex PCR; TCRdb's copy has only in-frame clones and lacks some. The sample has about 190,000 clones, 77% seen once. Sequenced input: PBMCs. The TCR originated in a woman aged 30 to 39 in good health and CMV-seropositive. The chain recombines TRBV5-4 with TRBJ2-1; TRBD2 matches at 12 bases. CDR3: CASSPLAGGQLNEQFF. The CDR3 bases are TGTGCCAGCAGCCCCCTAGCGGGGGGGCAGCTAAATGAGCAGTTCTTC.